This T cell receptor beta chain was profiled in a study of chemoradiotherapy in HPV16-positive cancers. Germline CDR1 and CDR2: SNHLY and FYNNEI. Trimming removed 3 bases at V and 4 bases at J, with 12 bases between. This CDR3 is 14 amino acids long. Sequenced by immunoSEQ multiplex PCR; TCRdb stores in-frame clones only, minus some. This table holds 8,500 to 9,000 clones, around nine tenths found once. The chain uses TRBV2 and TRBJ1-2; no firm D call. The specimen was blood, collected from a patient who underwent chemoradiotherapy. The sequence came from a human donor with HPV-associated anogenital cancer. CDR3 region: CASSDRRRSYGYTF. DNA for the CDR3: TGTGCCAGCAGTGATAGGAGGCGGTCCTATGGCTACACCTTC.